These 14 T cell receptor beta chains were sequenced from one sample in a study of control samples from healthy donors and cancer patients. Generated by immunoSEQ multiplex PCR, the TCRdb table keeps only in-frame clones and is missing some. The sample comprises some 110,000 clones, 85% to 90% of which are singletons, and approximately 1% rests with the top ten. The sample consisted of PBMCs. These receptors were obtained from a woman between 50 and 59 years old with colorectal cancer.

V is TRBV2 and J is TRBJ1-1; 9 bases fit TRBD1. Per germline, CDR1 SNHLY and CDR2 FYNNEI. Trimming removed 3 bases from V and 8 bases from J; junction bases left unmatched: 22. The CDR3 has 19 amino acids. In DNA form, the CDR3 reads TGTGCCAGCAGTGAGGTGGGGACAGGGATTCCTTTTGACCGTCCCGAAGCTTTCTTT. Amino acids: CASSEVGTGIPFDRPEAFF.

The rearrangement links TRBV30 to TRBJ2-1, with TRBD2 matching over 15 bases. Germline CDR1 reads GTSNPN; CDR2 reads SVGIG (reference sequence). V trimming: 0 bases; J trimming: 1 base; junction bases outside the gene matches: 10. CDR3 length equals 20 residues. CDR3 nucleotide sequence: TGTGCCTGGAGTGTACGGGGACTAGCGGGAGGAGTCAGTTCCTACAATGAGCAGTTCTTC. The encoded protein is CAWSVRGLAGGVSSYNEQFF.

This chain uses TRBV29-1 with TRBJ2-2; D is unresolved. Between the trimmed V and J ends, which lost 5 bases and 3 bases, there was a span of 7 bases. Germline loops: CDR1 SQVTM, CDR2 ANQGSEA. This CDR3 comprises 12 residues. The CDR3 loop is CSVPGYTGELFF. The CDR3 bases are TGCAGCGTTCCGGGTTACACCGGGGAGCTGTTTTTT.

The chain combines TRBV28 with TRBJ1-2, with D possibly being TRBD1 (5 bases). From germline, CDR1 is MDHEN and CDR2 SYDVKM. The CDR3 covers 13 residues. Trimming removed 5 bases from V and 8 bases from J, with 15 bases in between. CDR3 in amino acids: CASSGPGPPGYTF. CDR3 nucleotides: TGTGCCAGCAGTGGGCCAGGGCCCCCGGGCTACACCTTC.

The genes are TRBV12-3 or TRBV12-4 and TRBJ1-4; tentatively, D is TRBD1 (5 bases). The CDR3 has 13 residues. Deletions cut 2 bases from V and 10 bases from J, with 11 bases between. The DNA for the CDR3 is TGTGCCAGCAGTTTATCCGGGACGGGAAAACTGTTTTTT. It specifies CASSLSGTGKLFF.

J is TRBJ2-5 and V is TRBV27; 9 nucleotides line up with TRBD1. Germline CDR1 MNHEY, CDR2 SMNVEV (reference sequence). This CDR3 contains 14 residues. Unmatched junction bases numbered 8, after V lost 2 bases and J lost 10 bases. The chain's CDR3 is CASSLTGGQGDQYF. For the CDR3, the DNA is TGTGCCAGCAGTTTAACAGGGGGCCAAGGTGACCAGTACTTC.

Details on this clone: The junction does not match germline at one end; this may be a read error. The genes are TRBV7-3 and TRBJ1-1; D gene ambiguous. The CDR3 sequence is 16 residues long. Per germline, CDR1 SGHTA and CDR2 FQGTGA. The CDR3 sequence is CASSLSPGGLNTEAFF. CDR3 DNA: TGTGCCAGCAGTTTAAGCCCCGGTGGGTTGAACACTGAAGCTTTCTTT.

The CDR3 loop reads CASRKATYEQYF. The CDR3 nucleotides read TGCGCCAGCAGAAAAGCAACCTACGAGCAGTACTTC. The rearrangement joins TRBV5-1 to TRBJ2-7; no firm D call. CDR1 and CDR2 from the germline V gene are SGHRS and YFSETQ. Trimming removed 5 bases from V and 2 bases from J, with 8 bases in between. The CDR3 length is 12 residues. Full variable domain (remainder filled in from reference TRBV5-1 and TRBJ2-7): KAGVTQTPRYLIKTRGQQVTLSCSPISGHRSVSWYQQTPGQGLQFLFEYFSETQRNKGNFPGRFSGRQFSNSRSEMNVSTLELGDSALYLCASRKATYEQYFGPGTRLTVT.

This clone occurred a few times. The gene calls are TRBV5-1 and TRBJ2-5; 8 bases are shared with TRBD2. Germline trimming cut 4 bases from V and 4 bases from J; bases unmatched to any gene: 6. Looked up from germline, CDR1 is SGHRS and CDR2 is YFSETQ. This CDR3 region has 14 residues. As DNA, the CDR3 is TGCGCCAGCAGCCTGGGACTAGTAGGAGAGACCCAGTACTTC. Amino acids: CASSLGLVGETQYF. Full variable domain (outside the CDR3, taken from reference TRBV5-1 and TRBJ2-5): KAGVTQTPRYLIKTRGQQVTLSCSPISGHRSVSWYQQTPGQGLQFLFEYFSETQRNKGNFPGRFSGRQFSNSRSEMNVSTLELGDSALYLCASSLGLVGETQYFGPGTRLLVL.

For this clone: Sequence at one end of the junction differs from germline and may be a read error. This CDR3 is CASSESGRETQYF. The CDR3 DNA is TGCGCCAGCAGCGAGTCAGGACGGGAGACCCAGTACTTC. The chain recombines TRBV10-1 with TRBJ2-5, with unresolved D. The CDR3 sequence is 13 residues long. From germline, CDR1 is WNHNN and CDR2 SYGVQD (reference sequence).

The chain combines TRBV5-1 with TRBJ2-5; D ambiguous. Trimming left V 2 bases short and J 2 bases short, with 4 bases between. Germline-derived CDR1 and CDR2 are SGHRS and YFSETQ. The CDR3 is 12 residues long. The CDR3 sequence: CASSFQQETQYF. CDR3 bases: TGCGCCAGCAGCTTTCAGCAAGAGACCCAGTACTTC. The variable domain in full, completed from reference TRBV5-1 and TRBJ2-5, reads KAGVTQTPRYLIKTRGQQVTLSCSPISGHRSVSWYQQTPGQGLQFLFEYFSETQRNKGNFPGRFSGRQFSNSRSEMNVSTLELGDSALYLCASSFQQETQYFGPGTRLLVL.

V and J are TRBV5-5 and TRBJ2-5; TRBD2 is a possible D gene (7 bases). Trimming took 1 base from V and 7 from J, leaving 26 bases between them. This CDR3 region has 18 residues. Germline V gene sequence: CDR1 SGHKS, CDR2 YYEKEE (reference sequence). The CDR3 nucleotides are TGTGCCAGCAGCTTGTCTCCTTTCTCTACAGGGACTATTCGGACCCAGTACTTC. Translating it yields CASSLSPFSTGTIRTQYF.

This chain joins TRBV9 and TRBJ1-1; 9 positions match TRBD1. Germline CDR1 is SGDLS and CDR2 is YYNGEE. With 5 bases clipped from V and 4 bases from J, the junction kept 12 bases outside the gene matches. The CDR3 runs to 16 residues. The CDR3 here is CASSASRDRVITEAFF. The CDR3 nucleotides read TGTGCCAGCAGTGCCAGCCGGGACAGGGTAATCACTGAAGCTTTCTTT.

The chain links TRBV19 to TRBJ2-3; 7 bases match TRBD2. This CDR3 has 14 residues. Germline CDR1 is LNHDA and CDR2 is SQIVND (reference sequence). V shed 9 bases and J 5 bases; nucleotides not matched to a gene: 11. The CDR3 protein is CASNVGGSRDTQYF. As DNA, the CDR3 is TGTGCCAGCAATGTGGGGGGGTCGAGAGATACGCAGTATTTT.